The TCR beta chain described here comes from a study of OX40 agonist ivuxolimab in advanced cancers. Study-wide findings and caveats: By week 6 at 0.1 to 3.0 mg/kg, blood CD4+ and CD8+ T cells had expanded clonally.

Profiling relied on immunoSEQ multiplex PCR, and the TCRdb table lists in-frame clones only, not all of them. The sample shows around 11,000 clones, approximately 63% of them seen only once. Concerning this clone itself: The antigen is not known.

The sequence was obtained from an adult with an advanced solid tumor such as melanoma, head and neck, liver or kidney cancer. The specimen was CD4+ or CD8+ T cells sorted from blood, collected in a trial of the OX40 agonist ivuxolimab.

CDR3 region: CASSQRTSVSSYEQYF. CDR3 DNA sequence: TGTGCCAGCAGCCAGAGGACTAGCGTGAGCTCCTACGAGCAGTACTTC. The V gene is TRBV2, the J gene TRBJ2-7; 9 bases agree with TRBD2. CDR3 length: 16 amino acids. CDR1 and CDR2 (germline): SNHLY, FYNNEI. The J segment lost 0 bases and the V segment lost 6 bases, leaving 9 bases of the junction unmatched.